Sequencing of this T cell receptor beta chain was carried out in a study of OX40 agonist ivuxolimab in advanced cancers. This CDR3 region has 15 residues. The V gene's germline CDR1 is SGHVS and CDR2 FNYEAQ. The V end was cut by 5 bases, the J end by 2 bases, with 12 bases between. The assay was immunoSEQ multiplex PCR, and TCRdb's table has in-frame clones only and misses some. The sample lists tens of thousands of clones, about 87% occurring once. Study-wide results and caveats: Partial responders at 0.1-3.0 mg/kg showed near-lowest clonal expansion. Antigens targeted by the expanded peripheral T cells were not determined. Nonresponders included some who also had low normalized T-cell clonal expansion.

Remarks on this clone: Its antigen is unidentified.

This clonotype was sampled from an adult with an advanced solid tumor such as melanoma, head and neck, liver or kidney cancer. The chain has TRBV7-6 and TRBJ2-2; D is uncertain. Sequencing used CD4+ or CD8+ T cells sorted from blood, obtained in a trial of the OX40 agonist ivuxolimab. The CDR3 protein is CASSQGPQNTGELFF. In nucleotides, the CDR3 is TGTGCCAGCAGCCAAGGCCCCCAAAACACCGGGGAGCTGTTTTTT.